These 2 T cell receptor beta chains were all obtained from the same sample, sequenced in a study of cytomegalovirus exposure and HLA in healthy donors. The PCR used 60 Vbeta and 13 Jbeta primers. Clones were sequenced by immunoSEQ multiplex PCR, and TCRdb holds only the in-frame ones, with some missing. The sample includes roughly 150,000 clones, approximately 80% seen only once; the top ten take around an eighth. The sample was PBMCs. The receptor set was obtained from a woman between 40 and 55 years old in good health and CMV-seronegative.

This clone was recorded a few times. CDR3 DNA: TGTGCCAGCAGCGGCCGACTGAGACAAGAGACCCAGTACTTC. It encodes CASSGRLRQETQYF. The chain carries TRBV7-8 and TRBJ2-5; D remains unclear. V gave up 5 bases and J gave up 2 bases, with 12 bases separating them. The CDR3 is 14 amino acids. In germline, CDR1 is SGHVS, CDR2 FQNEAQ.

The chain has TRBV29-1 and TRBJ2-2; 11 nucleotides match TRBD1. With 0 bases clipped from V and 8 bases from J, the junction kept 2 bases outside the gene matches. Germline V gene data show CDR1 as SQVTM and CDR2 as ANQGSEA. The CDR3 runs 14 residues. The CDR3 nucleotides are TGCAGCGTTGAAGAGGGACAGGGGGTAGGGGAGCTGTTTTTT. It translates to CSVEEGQGVGELFF.